Sequencing of this T cell receptor beta chain was carried out in a study of blood T cell repertoires in COVID-19 (dated by TCRdb to 2018 to 2021). Notes on the research overall: Collaborator samples came from the United States, Italy and Spain and covered acute and convalescent phases of COVID-19. A de-identified subject ID, COVID-19 status, age in years and sex were almost always included in the sample metadata. The material from the prospective study consisted of cDNA or gDNA derived from T cells, B-cell-depleted T cells, or PBMCs. Samples were obtained from the ongoing ImmuneRACE study (first 160 participants) and from 1,200 or so subjects provided by 6 global collaborators. Where available, HLA class I and class II types were taken from metadata supplied by the sample provider and were not determined by assay-based typing. A freely available public database, intended as a resource for researchers studying the immune response to SARS-CoV-2, is where the repertoires were released. Subjects who had been exposed to COVID-19, were actively infected with it, or had recovered from it provided the deeply sampled blood TCRbeta repertoires that made up the dataset.

Note on this clone: The antigen this receptor binds is unknown. Base-call qualities are not available, and no considerably larger clone is one nucleotide away.

Enrolling through a virtual design, the prospective study's participants ranged in age from roughly 18 to 100 years and lived across some 22 United States geographic areas. In the prospective study, cohorts were assigned on the basis of participant-reported clinical history obtained from a screening survey and a study questionnaire. Recovered participants in ImmuneRACE Cohort 3 were defined as having two consecutive negative NP/OP PCR tests, clearance from a healthcare professional, or resolution of symptoms. In the prospective study, whole blood, serum and a nasopharyngeal or oropharyngeal swab were collected from each participant by mobile phlebotomists. Participants in the prospective study had the option to provide additional blood draws and questionnaires over a roughly 2-month period. Blood samples from the prospective study were shipped frozen or at room temperature prior to DNA extraction.

TCRbeta CDR3 regions were amplified from genomic DNA using the immunoSEQ Assay, a bias-controlled multiplex PCR. In the authors' own workflow: The number of nucleated cells in each sample was estimated from the amplification of reference gene primers within the assay. To quantify the absolute abundance of each unique TCRbeta CDR3 rearrangement, sequence reads were collapsed and filtered. For each sample, productive Simpson clonality was calculated as the square root of Simpson's diversity index over productive rearrangements. TCRdb limited this immuneACCESS table to in-frame rearrangements with V and J called. A share of clones is missing; checked studies link under half to unresolved V genes, and the rest is unexplained. V and J calls and clone size follow that table, whereas D and trimming were derived from the DNA. Here the sample has about 310,000 clones; roughly 90% occur a single time. The ten largest clones capture 9.5% of the sample.

The germline V gene (reference sequence) yields LNHDA for CDR1 and SQIVND for CDR2. Germline trimming amounts to 8 bases on V and 15 bases on J, with 14 as the count of junction bases outside the gene matches. The CDR3 sequence holds 13 residues, the cysteine and phenylalanine included. The sequence is cut down to CDR3 DNA, 39 bases in frame from base 1. On the study overall, not on this receptor specifically: Clinical and demographic metadata were provided uncurated, with the amount varying by source and participant.

Input material: PBMCs or T cells enriched from blood (not recorded which). The source of this sequence is a woman aged 40 to 50 who had recovered from COVID-19. The sequence joins TRBV19 to TRBJ2-1; TRBD2 lines up with 9 middle nucleotides. The CDR3 region reads CASSGTSFSQGFF. In nucleotides, the sequence is TGTGCCAGTTCCGGGACTAGCTTCAGCCAAGGGTTCTTC.